The TCR beta chain described here comes from a study of human T cells and chemical hapten exposure. The wider study: TCR yields per sample varied, mainly owing to small pooled library volume differences. General study results and limits: With DPC sensitization, TCRs exceeding 1 in 1000 frequency showed no change.

A single record per CDR3 protein comes from TCRdb applying MiXCR to the RACE reads. The repertoire holds about 180,000 distinct CDR3 sequences, with roughly 30% as singletons. The length of the CDR3 is 15 residues. CDR1 and CDR2 from the germline V gene are KGHDR and SFDVKD. The V and J ends lost 5 bases and 4 bases, in that order; junction bases with no gene match: 5. Turning to this clonotype: The target antigen is unknown.

Time point defined: pre-sensitization, week 0. This sample's treatment: therapeutic diphenylcyclopropenone sensitization with weekly scalp DPC. The starting material, unfractionated whole blood, was used for total RNA extraction. This material consisted of whole blood, taken in connection with sensitization to the hapten diphenylcyclopropenone (DPC). The receptor's source is a woman in her twenties or thirties with alopecia areata. Some clones in this sample may be carry-over from other donors' samples. The chain is built from TRBV24-1 and TRBJ1-1; 11 bases are a match to TRBD1. The CDR3 loop is CATSASGTGGTEAFF. CDR3 DNA sequence: TGTGCCACCAGTGCCTCAGGGACAGGGGGCACTGAAGCTTTCTTT.